This TCR beta chain came from a study of blood T cells in healthy people across ages. It was with a sample-barcoded 5' primer and a J-beta primer mix that a second PCR of about 7 to 12 cycles was run. TCRdb reanalysed the 5' RACE reads using MiXCR and keeps one entry per CDR3 protein. This sample yields some 800,000 distinct CDR3 sequences, of which roughly 44% are seen a single time; roughly 19% belongs to the top ten. The donors, healthy Caucasians from Russia, were aged roughly 6 to 100. The V end was cut by 5 bases, the J end by 5 bases, with 18 bases between. Germline V gene sequence: CDR1 SQVTM, CDR2 ANQGSEA. The length of the CDR3 is 15 residues.

This sequence joins TRBV29-1 and TRBJ1-4; no reliable D call. The sequenced sample was blood. The clonotype originates from a man in his fifties or sixties in good health. The DNA of the CDR3 is TGCAGCGTTAAAGTCAACGCCGGACGGAATGAAAAACTGTTTTTT. It translates to CSVKVNAGRNEKLFF.